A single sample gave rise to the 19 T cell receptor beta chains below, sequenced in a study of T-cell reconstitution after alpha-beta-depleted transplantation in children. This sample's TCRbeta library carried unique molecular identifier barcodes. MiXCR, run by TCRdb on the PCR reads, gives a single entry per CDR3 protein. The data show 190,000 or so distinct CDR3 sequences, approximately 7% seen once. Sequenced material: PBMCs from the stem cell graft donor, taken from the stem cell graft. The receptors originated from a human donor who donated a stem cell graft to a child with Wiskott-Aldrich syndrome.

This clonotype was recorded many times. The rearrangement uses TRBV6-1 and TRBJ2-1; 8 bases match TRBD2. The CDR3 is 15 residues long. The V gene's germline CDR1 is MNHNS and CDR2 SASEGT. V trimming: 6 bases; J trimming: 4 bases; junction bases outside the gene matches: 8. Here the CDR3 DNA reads TGTGCCAGCAGGGTCGGGACTAGAAATTACAATGAGCAGTTCTTC. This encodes CASRVGTRNYNEQFF.

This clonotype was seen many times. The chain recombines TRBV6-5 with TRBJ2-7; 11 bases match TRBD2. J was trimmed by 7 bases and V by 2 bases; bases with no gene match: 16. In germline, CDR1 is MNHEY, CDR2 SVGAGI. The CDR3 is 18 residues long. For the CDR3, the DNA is TGTGCCAGCAGTTACCCGAAGGAAGGTAGCGGGAGGGCCAGTGAGCAGTACTTC. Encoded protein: CASSYPKEGSGRASEQYF.

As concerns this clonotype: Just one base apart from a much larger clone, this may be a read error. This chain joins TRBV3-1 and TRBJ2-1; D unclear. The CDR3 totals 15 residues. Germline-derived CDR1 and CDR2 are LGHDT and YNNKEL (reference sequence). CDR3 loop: CASNQVSAAYNEQFF. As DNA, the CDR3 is TGTGCCAGCAACCAAGTATCTGCCGCCTACAATGAGCAGTTCTTC.

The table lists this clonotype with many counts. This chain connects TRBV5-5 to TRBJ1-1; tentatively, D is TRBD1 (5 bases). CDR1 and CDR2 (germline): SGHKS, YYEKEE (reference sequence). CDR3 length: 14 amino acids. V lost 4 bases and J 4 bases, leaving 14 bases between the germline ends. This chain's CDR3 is CASSARGKGTEAFF. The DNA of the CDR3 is TGTGCCAGCAGCGCGCGGGGGAAAGGCACTGAAGCTTTCTTT.

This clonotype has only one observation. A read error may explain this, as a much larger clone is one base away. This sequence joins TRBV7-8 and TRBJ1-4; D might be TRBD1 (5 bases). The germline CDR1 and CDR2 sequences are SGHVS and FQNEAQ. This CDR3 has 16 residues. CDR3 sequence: CASSLSFRQGDEKLIF. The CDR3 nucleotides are TGTGCCAGCAGCTTATCATTTCGGCAGGGCGATGAAAAACTGATTTTT.

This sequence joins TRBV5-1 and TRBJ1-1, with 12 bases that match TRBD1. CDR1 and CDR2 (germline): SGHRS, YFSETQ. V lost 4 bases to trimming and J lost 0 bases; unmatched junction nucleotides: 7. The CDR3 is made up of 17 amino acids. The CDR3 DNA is TGCGCCAGCAGCAAGGGACAGGGGGCCGGCATGAACACTGAAGCTTTCTTT. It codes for CASSKGQGAGMNTEAFF. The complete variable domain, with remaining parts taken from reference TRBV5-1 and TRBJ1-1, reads KAGVTQTPRYLIKTRGQQVTLSCSPISGHRSVSWYQQTPGQGLQFLFEYFSETQRNKGNFPGRFSGRQFSNSRSEMNVSTLELGDSALYLCASSKGQGAGMNTEAFFGQGTRLTVV.

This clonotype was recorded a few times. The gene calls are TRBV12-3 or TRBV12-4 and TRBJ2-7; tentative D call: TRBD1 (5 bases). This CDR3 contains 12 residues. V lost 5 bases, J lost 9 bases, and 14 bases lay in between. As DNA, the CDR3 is TGTGCCAGCAGTACCCGACAGCGTTCGCAGTACTTC. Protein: CASSTRQRSQYF.

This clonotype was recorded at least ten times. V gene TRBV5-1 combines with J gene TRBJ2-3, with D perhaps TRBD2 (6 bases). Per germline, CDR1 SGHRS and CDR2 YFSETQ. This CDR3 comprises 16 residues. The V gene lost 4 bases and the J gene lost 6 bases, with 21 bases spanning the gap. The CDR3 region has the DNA TGCGCCAGCAGCCCGGAGGGATTCCGGGGGAGCGATACGCAGTATTTT. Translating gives CASSPEGFRGSDTQYF.

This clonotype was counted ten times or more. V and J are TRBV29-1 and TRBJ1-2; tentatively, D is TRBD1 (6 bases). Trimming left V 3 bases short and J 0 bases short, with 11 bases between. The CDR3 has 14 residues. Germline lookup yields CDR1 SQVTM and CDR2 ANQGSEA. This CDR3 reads CSVDRDIANYGYTF. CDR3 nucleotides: TGCAGCGTTGATAGGGACATAGCTAACTATGGCTACACCTTC.

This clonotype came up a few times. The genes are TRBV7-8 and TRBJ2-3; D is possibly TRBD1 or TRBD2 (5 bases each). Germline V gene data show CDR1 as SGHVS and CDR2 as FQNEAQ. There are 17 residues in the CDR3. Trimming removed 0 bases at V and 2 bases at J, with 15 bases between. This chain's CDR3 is CASSLAGPPGPTDTQYF. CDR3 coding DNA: TGTGCCAGCAGCTTAGCCGGCCCCCCGGGGCCCACAGATACGCAGTATTTT.

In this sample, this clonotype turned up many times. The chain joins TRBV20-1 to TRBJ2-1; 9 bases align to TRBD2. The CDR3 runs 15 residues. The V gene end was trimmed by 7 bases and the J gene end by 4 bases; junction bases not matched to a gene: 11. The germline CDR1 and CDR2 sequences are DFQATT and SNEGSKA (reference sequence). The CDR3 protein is CSVQMGLAGYNEQFF. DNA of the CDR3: TGCAGTGTCCAGATGGGTCTAGCGGGATACAATGAGCAGTTCTTC.

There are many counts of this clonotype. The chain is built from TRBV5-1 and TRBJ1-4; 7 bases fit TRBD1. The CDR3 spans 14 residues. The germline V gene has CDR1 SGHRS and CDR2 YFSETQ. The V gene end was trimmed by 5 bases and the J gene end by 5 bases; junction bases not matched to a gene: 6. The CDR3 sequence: CASSRDRYNEKLFF. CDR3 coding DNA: TGCGCCAGCAGTCGGGACAGATACAATGAAAAACTGTTTTTT.

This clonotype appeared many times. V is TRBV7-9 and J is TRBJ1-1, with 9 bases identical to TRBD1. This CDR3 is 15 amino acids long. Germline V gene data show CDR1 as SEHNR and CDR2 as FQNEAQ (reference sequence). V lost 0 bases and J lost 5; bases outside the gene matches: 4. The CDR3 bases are TGTGCCAGCAGCTTAGCCAGGACAGGGGTAACTGAAGCTTTCTTT. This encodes CASSLARTGVTEAFF.

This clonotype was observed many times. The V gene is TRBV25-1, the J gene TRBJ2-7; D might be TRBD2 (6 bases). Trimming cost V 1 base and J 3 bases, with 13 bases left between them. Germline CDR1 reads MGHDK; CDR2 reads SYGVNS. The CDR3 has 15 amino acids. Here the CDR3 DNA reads TGTGCCAGCAGTGAATCGGGCGGGGTGAACTACGAGCAGTACTTC. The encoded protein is CASSESGGVNYEQYF.

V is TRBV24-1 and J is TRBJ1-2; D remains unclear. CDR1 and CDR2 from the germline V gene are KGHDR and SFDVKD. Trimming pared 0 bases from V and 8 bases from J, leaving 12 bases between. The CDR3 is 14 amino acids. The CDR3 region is CATSDLQVFGGYTF. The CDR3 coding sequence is TGTGCCACCAGTGATTTGCAAGTCTTTGGCGGCTACACCTTC.

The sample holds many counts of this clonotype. The CDR3 DNA follows: TGTGCCAGCAGTGAATTTTGGCAGGGGGCATTCAATGAGCAGTTCTTC. It specifies CASSEFWQGAFNEQFF. V usage is TRBV6-1 and J usage is TRBJ2-1, with 8 bases fitting TRBD1. This CDR3 is built from 16 residues. The germline V gene has CDR1 MNHNS and CDR2 SASEGT. Germline trimming cut 2 bases from V and 6 bases from J; bases unmatched to any gene: 9.

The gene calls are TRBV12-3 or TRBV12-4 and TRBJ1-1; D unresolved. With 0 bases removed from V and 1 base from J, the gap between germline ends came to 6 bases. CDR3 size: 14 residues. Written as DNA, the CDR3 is TGTGCCAGCAGTTTAGCGAATGGGAACACTGAAGCTTTCTTT. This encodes CASSLANGNTEAFF.

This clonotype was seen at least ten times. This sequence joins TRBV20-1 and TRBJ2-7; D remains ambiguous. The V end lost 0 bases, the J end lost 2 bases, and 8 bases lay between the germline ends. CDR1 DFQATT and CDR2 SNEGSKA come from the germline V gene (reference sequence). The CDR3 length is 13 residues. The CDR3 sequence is CSARDLGTYEQYF. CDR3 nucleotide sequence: TGCAGTGCTAGAGATCTAGGCACCTACGAGCAGTACTTC.

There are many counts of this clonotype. The chain's CDR3 is CASSGQGDTGELFF. In DNA form, the CDR3 reads TGTGCCAGCAGTGGACAGGGAGACACCGGGGAGCTGTTTTTT. The chain employs TRBV25-1 and TRBJ2-2, with 7 positions matching TRBD1. V shed 4 bases and J 3 bases; nucleotides not matched to a gene: 2. This CDR3 spans 14 amino acids. CDR1 is MGHDK and CDR2 is SYGVNS in the germline V gene.